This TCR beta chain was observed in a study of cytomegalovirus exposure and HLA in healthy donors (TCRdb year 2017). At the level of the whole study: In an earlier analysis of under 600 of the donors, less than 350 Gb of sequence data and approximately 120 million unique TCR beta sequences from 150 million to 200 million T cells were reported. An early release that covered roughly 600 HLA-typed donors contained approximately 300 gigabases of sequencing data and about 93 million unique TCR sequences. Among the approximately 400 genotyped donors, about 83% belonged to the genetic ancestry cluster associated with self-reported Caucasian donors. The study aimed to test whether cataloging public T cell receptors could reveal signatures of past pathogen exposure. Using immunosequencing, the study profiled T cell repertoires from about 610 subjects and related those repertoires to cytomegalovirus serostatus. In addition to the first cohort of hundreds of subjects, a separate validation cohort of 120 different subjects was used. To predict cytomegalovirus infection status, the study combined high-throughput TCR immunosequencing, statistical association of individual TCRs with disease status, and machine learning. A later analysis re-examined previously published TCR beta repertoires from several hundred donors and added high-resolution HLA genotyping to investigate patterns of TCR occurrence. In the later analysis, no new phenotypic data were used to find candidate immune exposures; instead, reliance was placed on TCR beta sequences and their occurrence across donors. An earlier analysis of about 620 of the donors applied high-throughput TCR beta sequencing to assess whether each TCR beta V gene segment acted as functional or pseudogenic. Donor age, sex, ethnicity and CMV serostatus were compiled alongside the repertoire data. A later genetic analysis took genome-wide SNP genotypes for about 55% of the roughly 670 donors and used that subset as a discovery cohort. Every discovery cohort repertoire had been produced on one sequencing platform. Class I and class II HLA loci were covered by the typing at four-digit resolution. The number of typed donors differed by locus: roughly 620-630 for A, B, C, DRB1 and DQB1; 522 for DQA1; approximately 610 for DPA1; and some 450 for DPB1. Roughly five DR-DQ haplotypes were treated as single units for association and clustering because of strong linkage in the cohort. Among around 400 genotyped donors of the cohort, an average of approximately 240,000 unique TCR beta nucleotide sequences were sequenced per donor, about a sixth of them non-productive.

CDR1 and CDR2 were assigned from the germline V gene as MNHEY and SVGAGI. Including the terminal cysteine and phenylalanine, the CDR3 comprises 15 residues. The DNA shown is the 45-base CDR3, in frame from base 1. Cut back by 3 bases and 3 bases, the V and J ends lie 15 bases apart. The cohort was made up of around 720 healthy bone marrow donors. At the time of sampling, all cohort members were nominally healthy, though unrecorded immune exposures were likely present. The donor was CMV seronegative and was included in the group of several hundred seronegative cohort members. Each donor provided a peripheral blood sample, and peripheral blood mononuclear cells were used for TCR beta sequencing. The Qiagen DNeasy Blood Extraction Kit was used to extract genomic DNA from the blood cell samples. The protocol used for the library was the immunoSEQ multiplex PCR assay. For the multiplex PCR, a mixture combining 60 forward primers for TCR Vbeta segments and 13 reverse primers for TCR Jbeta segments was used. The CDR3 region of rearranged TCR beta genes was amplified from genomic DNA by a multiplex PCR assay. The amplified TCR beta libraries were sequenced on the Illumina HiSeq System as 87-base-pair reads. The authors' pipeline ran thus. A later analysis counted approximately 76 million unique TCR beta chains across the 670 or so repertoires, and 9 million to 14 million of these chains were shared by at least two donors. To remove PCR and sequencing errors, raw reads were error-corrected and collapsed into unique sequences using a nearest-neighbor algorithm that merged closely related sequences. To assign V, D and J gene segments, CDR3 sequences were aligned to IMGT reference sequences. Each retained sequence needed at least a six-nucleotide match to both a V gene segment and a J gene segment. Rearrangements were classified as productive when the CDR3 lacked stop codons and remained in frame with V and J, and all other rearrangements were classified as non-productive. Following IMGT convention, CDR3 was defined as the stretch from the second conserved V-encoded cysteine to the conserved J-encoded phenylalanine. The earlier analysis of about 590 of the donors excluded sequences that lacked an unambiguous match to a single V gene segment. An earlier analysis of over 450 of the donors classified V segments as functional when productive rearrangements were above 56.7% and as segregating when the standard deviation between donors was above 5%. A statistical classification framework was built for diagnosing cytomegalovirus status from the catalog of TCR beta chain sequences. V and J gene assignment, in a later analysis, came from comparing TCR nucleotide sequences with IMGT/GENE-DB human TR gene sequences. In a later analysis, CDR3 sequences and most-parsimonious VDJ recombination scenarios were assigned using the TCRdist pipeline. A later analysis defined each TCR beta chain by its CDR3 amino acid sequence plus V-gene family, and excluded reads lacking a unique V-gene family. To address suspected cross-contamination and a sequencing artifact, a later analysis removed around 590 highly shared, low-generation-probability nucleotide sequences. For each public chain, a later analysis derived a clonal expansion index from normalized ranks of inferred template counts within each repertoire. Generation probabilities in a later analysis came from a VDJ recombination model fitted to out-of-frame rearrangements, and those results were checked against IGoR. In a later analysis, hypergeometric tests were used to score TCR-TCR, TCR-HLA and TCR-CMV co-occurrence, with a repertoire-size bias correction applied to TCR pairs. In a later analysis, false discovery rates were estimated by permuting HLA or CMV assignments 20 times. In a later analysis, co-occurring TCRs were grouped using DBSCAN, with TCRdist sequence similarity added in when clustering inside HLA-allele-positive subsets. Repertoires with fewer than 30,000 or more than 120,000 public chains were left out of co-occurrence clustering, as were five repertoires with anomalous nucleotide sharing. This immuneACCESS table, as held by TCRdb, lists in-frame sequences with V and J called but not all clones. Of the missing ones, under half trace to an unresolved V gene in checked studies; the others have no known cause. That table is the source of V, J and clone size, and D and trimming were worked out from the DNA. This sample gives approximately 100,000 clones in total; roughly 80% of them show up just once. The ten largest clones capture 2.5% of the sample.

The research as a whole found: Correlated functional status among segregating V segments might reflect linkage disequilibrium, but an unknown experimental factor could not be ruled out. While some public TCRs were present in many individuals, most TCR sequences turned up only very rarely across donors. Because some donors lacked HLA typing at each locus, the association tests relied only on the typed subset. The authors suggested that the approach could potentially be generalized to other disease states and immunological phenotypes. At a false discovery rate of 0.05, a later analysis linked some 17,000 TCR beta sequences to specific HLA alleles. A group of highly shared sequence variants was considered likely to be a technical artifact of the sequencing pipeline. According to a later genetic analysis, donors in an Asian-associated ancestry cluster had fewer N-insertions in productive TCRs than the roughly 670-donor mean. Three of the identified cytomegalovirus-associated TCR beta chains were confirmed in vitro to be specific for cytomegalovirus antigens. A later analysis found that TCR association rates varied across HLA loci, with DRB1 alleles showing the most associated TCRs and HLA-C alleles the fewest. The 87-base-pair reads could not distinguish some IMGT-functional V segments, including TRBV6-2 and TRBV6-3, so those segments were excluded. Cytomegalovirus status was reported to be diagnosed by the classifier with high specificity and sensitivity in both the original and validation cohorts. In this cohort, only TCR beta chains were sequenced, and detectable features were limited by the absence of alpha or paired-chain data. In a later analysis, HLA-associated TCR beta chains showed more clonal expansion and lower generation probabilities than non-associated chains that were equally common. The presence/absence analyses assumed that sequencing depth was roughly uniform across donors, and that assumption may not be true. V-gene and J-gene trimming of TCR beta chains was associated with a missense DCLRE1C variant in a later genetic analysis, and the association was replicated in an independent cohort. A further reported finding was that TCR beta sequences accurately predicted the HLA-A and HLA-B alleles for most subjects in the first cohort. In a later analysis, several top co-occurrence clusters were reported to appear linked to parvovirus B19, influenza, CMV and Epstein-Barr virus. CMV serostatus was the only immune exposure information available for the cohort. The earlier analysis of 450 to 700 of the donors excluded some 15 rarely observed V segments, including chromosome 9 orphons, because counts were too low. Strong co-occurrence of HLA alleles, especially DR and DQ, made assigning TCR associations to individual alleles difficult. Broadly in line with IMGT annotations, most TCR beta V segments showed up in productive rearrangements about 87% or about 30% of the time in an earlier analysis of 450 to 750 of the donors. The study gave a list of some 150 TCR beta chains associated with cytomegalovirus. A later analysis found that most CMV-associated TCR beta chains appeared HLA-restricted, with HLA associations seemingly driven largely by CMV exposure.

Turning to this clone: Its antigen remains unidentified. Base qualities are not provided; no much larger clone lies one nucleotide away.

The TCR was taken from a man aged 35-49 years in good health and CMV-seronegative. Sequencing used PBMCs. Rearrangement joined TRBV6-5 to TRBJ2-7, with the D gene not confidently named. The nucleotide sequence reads TGTGCCAGCAGTTATACGAGGTCTCCCCACTACGAGCAGTACTTC. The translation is CASSYTRSPHYEQYF.